These 13 T cell receptor beta chains came from one sample sequenced in a study of metastatic and nonmetastatic thyroid tumors. Each patient went into thyroid surgery without having received any treatment. Via MiXCR, TCRdb re-called the PCR reads. The sample has tens of thousands of clones, roughly a sixth seen once. Sequencing was done on a sample of blood. The receptors originated from a female donor with papillary thyroid cancer or a benign thyroid nodule (not recorded which). Some clones in this sample may be carry-over from other donors' samples.

This clone was recorded at least ten times. The chain joins TRBV12-3 or TRBV12-4 to TRBJ2-2; 7 nucleotides match TRBD1. This CDR3 is 14 amino acids long. Trimming cost V 7 bases and J 5 bases; bases outside gene matches: 7. In nucleotides, the CDR3 is TGTGCCAGCACCTCGACAGGGATAACCGGGGAGCTGTTTTTT. It is translated as CASTSTGITGELFF.

This clone occurred a few times. This sequence may be a read error, since a much larger clone differs from it by one base. The rearrangement uses TRBV2 and TRBJ2-3; D could derive from TRBD1 or TRBD2 (5 bases each). This CDR3 is 14 amino acids long. The germline CDR1 and CDR2 sequences are SNHLY and FYNNEI. Trimming shortened V by 11 bases and J by 2 bases, and 17 bases separated the two germline ends. Here the CDR3 reads CACHRDGNTDTQYF. Here the CDR3 DNA reads TGTGCCTGCCACCGGGACGGAAACACAGATACGCAGTATTTT. Full variable domain (outside the CDR3, taken from reference TRBV2 and TRBJ2-3): EPEVTQTPSHQVTQMGQEVILRCVPISNHLYFYWYRQILGQKVEFLVSFYNNEISEKSEIFDDQFSVERPDGSNFTLKIRSTKLEDSAMYFCACHRDGNTDTQYFGPGTRLTVL.

In the case of this clone: A much more abundant neighbour one base away suggests this may be a read error. This CDR3 is also generated by other DNA sequences in the sample. The chain uses TRBV10-3 and TRBJ2-3; TRBD2 agrees at 10 bases. The germline V gene has CDR1 ENHRY and CDR2 SYGVKD. The CDR3 totals 19 residues. The chain's CDR3 is CAISESVGASGRNADTQYF. The CDR3 DNA sequence: TGTGCCATCAGTGAGTCGGTCGGGGCTAGCGGGAGAAATGCAGATACGCAGTACTTT.

This chain uses TRBV20-1 with TRBJ2-2; 8 bases line up with TRBD2. This CDR3 spans 14 amino acids. J gave up 4 bases and V 4 bases, and 5 bases lay outside the gene matches. Germline CDR1 DFQATT, CDR2 SNEGSKA (reference sequence). The CDR3 DNA sequence: TGCAGTGCTAATAGCGGGGAAACCACCGGGGAGCTGTTTTTT. It specifies CSANSGETTGELFF.

This chain joins TRBV20-1 and TRBJ2-7, with D unresolved. The CDR3 spans 14 residues. Deletions cut 3 bases from V and 0 bases from J, with 12 bases between. Germline CDR1 reads DFQATT; CDR2 reads SNEGSKA (reference sequence). The DNA of the CDR3 is TGCAGTGCTAGCTCTCGCATTTTCTCCTACGAGCAGTACTTC. This sequence encodes CSASSRIFSYEQYF.

Worth noting for this clone: This CDR3 fails to terminate in the conserved phenylalanine or tryptophan, so it likely reflects a read error. This rearrangement joins TRBV24-1 to TRBJ2-1; TRBD1 or TRBD2 may be the D gene (5 bases each). Germline V lookup: CDR1 KGHDR, CDR2 SFDVKD. The CDR3 runs to 14 residues. The CDR3 coding sequence is TGTGGCACCAGTGACCACCGGGACGTCAATGAGCAGTTCATC. This gives the protein CGTSDHRDVNEQFI.

This clone was counted many times. The V call is TRBV6-1, the J call TRBJ2-1, with TRBD2 as a possible D gene (5 bases). Germline CDR1 and CDR2: MNHNS and SASEGT. There are 15 residues in the CDR3. V was shortened by 4 bases and J by 7 bases, with 17 bases between the two germline ends. DNA of the CDR3: TGTGCCAGCAGTGTAGCGCACGGAGAAGGAAATGAGCAGTTCTTC. Protein sequence: CASSVAHGEGNEQFF.

This clone has a count of ten or more. A read error is possible here, since a much larger clone lies one base away. The CDR3 DNA follows: TGTGCCAGCAGCTTACGCCGAGGTAGAGGCTATGGCTGCACCTTC. Residues: CASSLRRGRGYGCTF. The chain joins TRBV12-3 or TRBV12-4 to TRBJ1-2; no definite D call. There are 15 residues in the CDR3.

This clone was recorded at least ten times. The V and J genes are TRBV7-8 and TRBJ1-4; D possibly corresponds to TRBD1 (6 bases). Germline CDR1 is SGHVS and CDR2 is FQNEAQ. The CDR3 has 17 residues. V gave up 5 bases and J gave up 4 bases, with 20 bases separating them. The CDR3 sequence: CASSETFRGRNNEKLFF. The CDR3, as DNA: TGTGCCAGCAGCGAAACCTTCAGGGGTAGGAATAATGAAAAACTGTTTTTT.

This clone has more than one count but fewer than ten. This chain uses TRBV6-2 or TRBV6-3 with TRBJ2-5; 10 bases map to TRBD2. The CDR3 contains 14 residues. V trimming: 8 bases; J trimming: 5 bases; junction bases outside the gene matches: 8. Germline V CDR1 and CDR2: MNHEY, SVGEGT. The DNA of the CDR3 is TGTGCCAGCTACCTAGCGGGAGCTGGGGAGACCCAGTACTTC. This codes for CASYLAGAGETQYF.

This clone was seen repeatedly, ten times or more. This chain joins TRBV20-1 and TRBJ2-3, with no clear D. The CDR3 runs to 15 residues. CDR1 and CDR2 from the germline V gene are DFQATT and SNEGSKA (reference sequence). V was trimmed by 6 bases and J by 0 bases, leaving 16 bases between them. The CDR3 is CSAPSPATSTDTQYF. The DNA of the CDR3 is TGCAGTGCCCCATCCCCGGCGACGAGCACAGATACGCAGTATTTT.

This clone was observed at least ten times. The chain couples TRBV7-3 to TRBJ2-1; unclear D gene. CDR3 length: 14 amino acids. Germline CDR1 is SGHTA and CDR2 is FQGTGA. With 0 bases removed from V and 4 bases from J, the gap between germline ends came to 7 bases. This CDR3 reads CASSLTPGYNEQFF. In DNA form, the CDR3 reads TGTGCCAGCAGCTTAACCCCTGGATACAATGAGCAGTTCTTC.

The genes are TRBV4-1 and TRBJ1-5; tentative D call: TRBD1 (5 bases). Germline CDR1 reads MGHRA; CDR2 reads YSYEKL. There are 15 residues in the CDR3. V was trimmed by 4 bases and J by 3 bases, leaving 13 bases between them. The CDR3 sequence: CASSPDGGVNQPQHF. The CDR3 bases are TGCGCCAGCAGCCCGGATGGGGGGGTCAATCAGCCCCAGCATTTT.